Below, one T cell receptor beta chain is given with its context. These data are taken from a study of blood T cell repertoires in COVID-19. Study background: The United States, Italy and Spain were the sources of the acute and convalescent COVID-19 samples. T cells, B-cell-depleted T cells, or PBMCs supplied cDNA or gDNA.

This table comes from immunoSEQ multiplex PCR, and its TCRdb copy is limited to in-frame clones, with some not included. The sample includes 350,000 or so clones, approximately 89% of them seen just once. Enrolment of Seattle patients took place during active infection, and they were followed longitudinally. The source of this sequence is a woman aged 55-69 years with COVID-19, enrolled during active disease. The sequenced sample consisted of peripheral blood.

The CDR3 here is CASTSAGFYEQYF. The CDR3 DNA reads as TGTGCCAGTACGTCGGCGGGTTTCTACGAGCAGTACTTC. V is TRBV19 and J is TRBJ2-7, with D possibly matching TRBD2 (5 bases). The germline V and J ends were trimmed by 7 bases and 3 bases, with 13 bases remaining between them. CDR1 and CDR2 from the germline V gene are LNHDA and SQIVND (reference sequence). The CDR3 length is 13 residues.